By frequency in the sample, the clone carrying this T cell receptor (beta chain) is medium-sized. The germline and genes are mouse ones. From the germline J gene comes the end of the CDR3, since the read stops 1 residue before it. This sample's time point: mouse harvest day 7 after allogeneic transplant. Mouse grafts combined 10^7 T-cell-depleted bone marrow cells with 10^6 splenic CD5+ T cells. The table came from immunoSEQ multiplex PCR; TCRdb's copy has only in-frame clones and leaves some out. The sample records some 7,000 clones, around half being singletons. This record belongs to a study of tissue T cells after allogeneic stem cell transplantation. With 3 bases clipped from V and 1 base from J, the junction kept 3 bases outside the gene matches. CDR3 size: 16 residues. Germline V lookup: CDR1 NSQYPW, CDR2 LRSPGD (reference sequence).

The source of this sequence is a female BALB/c mouse given C57BL/6 T cells with graft-versus-host disease after an allogeneic hematopoietic cell transplant. The sample consisted of lymph node tissue. The chain carries TRBV1 and TRBJ2-2; 9 positions agree with TRBD2. CDR3 DNA (partial): TGCACCTGCAGTGCTCGGACTGGGGAAAACACCGGGCAGCTCTAC. Translation: CTCSARTGENTGQLY. The CDR3 as a whole reads CTCSARTGENTGQLYF.